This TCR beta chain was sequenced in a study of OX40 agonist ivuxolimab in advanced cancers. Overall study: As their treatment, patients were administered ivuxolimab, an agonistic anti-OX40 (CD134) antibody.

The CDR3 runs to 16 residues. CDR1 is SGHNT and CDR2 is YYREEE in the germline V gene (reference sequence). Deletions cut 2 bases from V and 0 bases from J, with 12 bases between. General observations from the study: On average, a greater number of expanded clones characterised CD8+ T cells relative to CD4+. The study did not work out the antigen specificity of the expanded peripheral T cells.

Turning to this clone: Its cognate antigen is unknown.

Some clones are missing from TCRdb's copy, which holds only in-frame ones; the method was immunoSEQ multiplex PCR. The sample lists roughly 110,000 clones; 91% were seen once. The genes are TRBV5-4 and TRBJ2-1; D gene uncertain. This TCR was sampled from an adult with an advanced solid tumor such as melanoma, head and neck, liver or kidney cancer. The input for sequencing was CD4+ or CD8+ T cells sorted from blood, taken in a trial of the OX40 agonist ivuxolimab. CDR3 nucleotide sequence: TGTGCCAGCAGCTTAGGAAACCCTAGCTCCTACAATGAGCAGTTCTTC. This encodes CASSLGNPSSYNEQFF.